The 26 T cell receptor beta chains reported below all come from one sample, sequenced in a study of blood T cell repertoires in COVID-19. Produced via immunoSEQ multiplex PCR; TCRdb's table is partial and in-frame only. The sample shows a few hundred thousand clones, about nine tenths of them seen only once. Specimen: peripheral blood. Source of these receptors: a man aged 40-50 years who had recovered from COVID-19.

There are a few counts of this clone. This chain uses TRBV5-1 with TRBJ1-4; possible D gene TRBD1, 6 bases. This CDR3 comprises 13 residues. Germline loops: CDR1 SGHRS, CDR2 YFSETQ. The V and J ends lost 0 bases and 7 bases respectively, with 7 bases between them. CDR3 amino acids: CASSLDRAEKLFF. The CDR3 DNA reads TGCGCCAGCAGCTTGGACAGGGCTGAAAAACTGTTTTTT.

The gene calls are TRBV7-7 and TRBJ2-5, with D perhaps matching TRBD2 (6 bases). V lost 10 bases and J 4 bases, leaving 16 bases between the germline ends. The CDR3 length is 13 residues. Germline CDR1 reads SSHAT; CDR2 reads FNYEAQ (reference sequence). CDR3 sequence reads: CATQTGVGETQYF. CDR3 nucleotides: TGTGCCACCCAAACGGGGGTAGGAGAGACCCAGTACTTC.

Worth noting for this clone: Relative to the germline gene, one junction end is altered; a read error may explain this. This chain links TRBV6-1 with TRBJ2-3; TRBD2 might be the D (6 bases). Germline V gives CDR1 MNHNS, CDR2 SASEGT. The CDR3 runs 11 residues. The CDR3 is CASSEAARDFF. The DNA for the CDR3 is TGTGCCAGCAGTGAGGCGGCCCGGGACTTTTTT.

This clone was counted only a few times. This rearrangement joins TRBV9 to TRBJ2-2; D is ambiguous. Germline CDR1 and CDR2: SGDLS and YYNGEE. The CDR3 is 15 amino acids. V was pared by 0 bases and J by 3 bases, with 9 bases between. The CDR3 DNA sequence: TGTGCCAGCAGCGTAGCTTCGTCGTACACCGGGGAGCTGTTTTTT. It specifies CASSVASSYTGELFF. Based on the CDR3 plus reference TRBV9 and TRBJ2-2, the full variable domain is DSGVTQTPKHLITATGQRVTLRCSPRSGDLSVYWYQQSLDQGLQFLIQYYNGEERAKGNILERFSAQQFPDLHSELNLSSLELGDSALYFCASSVASSYTGELFFGEGSRLTVL.

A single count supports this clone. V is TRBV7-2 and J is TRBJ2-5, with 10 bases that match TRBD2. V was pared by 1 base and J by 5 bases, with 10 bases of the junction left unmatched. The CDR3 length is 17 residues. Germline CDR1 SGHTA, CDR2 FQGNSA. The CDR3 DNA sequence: TGTGCCAGCAGCTTAGATCTTTTAGCGGGAGGTATGGAGACCCAGTACTTC. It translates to CASSLDLLAGGMETQYF.

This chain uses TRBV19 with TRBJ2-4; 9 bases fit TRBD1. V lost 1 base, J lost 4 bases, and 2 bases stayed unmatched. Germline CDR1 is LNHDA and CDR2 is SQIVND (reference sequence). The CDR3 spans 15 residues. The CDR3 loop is CASSIVGTGKNIQYF. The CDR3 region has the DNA TGTGCCAGTAGTATAGTAGGGACAGGGAAAAACATTCAGTACTTC.

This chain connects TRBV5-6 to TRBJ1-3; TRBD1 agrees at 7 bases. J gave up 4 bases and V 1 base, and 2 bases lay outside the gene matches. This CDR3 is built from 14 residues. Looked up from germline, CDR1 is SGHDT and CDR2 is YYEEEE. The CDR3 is CASSLRDRGNTIYF. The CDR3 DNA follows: TGTGCCAGCAGCTTGAGGGACAGAGGAAACACCATATATTTT.

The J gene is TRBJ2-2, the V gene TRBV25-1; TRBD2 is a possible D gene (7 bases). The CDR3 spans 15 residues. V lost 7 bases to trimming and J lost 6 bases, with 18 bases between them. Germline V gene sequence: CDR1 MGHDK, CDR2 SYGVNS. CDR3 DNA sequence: TGTGCCAGCACCTATAGGGGGGGAAAAGCCGGGGAGCTGTTTTTT. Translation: CASTYRGGKAGELFF.

In DNA, the CDR3 is TGTGCCAGCAGCTTAGTCCAGGCCAACAATGAGCAGTTCTTC. Its protein product is CASSLVQANNEQFF. The chain links TRBV7-2 to TRBJ2-1; D is undetermined. The CDR3 extends over 14 amino acids. Germline values: CDR1 SGHTA, CDR2 FQGNSA. V was pared by 1 base and J by 5 bases, with 9 bases between.

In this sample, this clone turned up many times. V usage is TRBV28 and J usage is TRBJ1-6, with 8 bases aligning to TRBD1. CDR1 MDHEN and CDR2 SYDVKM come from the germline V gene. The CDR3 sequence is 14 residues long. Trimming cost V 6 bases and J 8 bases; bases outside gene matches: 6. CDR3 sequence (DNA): TGTGCCAGCAGACCGACAGGGGTGGATTCACCCCTCCACTTT. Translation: CASRPTGVDSPLHF. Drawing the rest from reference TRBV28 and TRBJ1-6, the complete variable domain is DVKVTQSSRYLVKRTGEKVFLECVQDMDHENMFWYRQDPGLGLRLIYFSYDVKMKEKGDIPEGYSVSREKKERFSLILESASTNQTSMYLCASRPTGVDSPLHFGNGTRLTVT.

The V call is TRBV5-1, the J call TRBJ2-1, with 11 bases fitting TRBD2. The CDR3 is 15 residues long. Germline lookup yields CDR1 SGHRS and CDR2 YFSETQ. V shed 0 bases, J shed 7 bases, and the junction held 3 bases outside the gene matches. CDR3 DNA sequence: TGCGCCAGCAGCTTGGTAGTAGCGGGGGGGAATGAGCAGTTCTTC. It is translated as CASSLVVAGGNEQFF. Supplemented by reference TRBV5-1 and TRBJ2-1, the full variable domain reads KAGVTQTPRYLIKTRGQQVTLSCSPISGHRSVSWYQQTPGQGLQFLFEYFSETQRNKGNFPGRFSGRQFSNSRSEMNVSTLELGDSALYLCASSLVVAGGNEQFFGPGTRLTVL.

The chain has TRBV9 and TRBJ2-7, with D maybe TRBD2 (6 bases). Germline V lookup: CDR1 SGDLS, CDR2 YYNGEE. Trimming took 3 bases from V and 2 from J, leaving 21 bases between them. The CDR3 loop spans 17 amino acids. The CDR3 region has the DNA TGTGCCAGCAGCGAGGAGGCAGCGGGCCCCTGGACCTACGAGCAGTACTTC. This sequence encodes CASSEEAAGPWTYEQYF.

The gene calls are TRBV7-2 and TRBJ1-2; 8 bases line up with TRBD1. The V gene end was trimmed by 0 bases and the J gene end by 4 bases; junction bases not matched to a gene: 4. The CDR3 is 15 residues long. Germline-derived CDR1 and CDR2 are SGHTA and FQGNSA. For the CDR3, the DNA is TGTGCCAGCAGCTTAGCCGGGACAGGCTTCTATGGCTACACCTTC. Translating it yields CASSLAGTGFYGYTF.

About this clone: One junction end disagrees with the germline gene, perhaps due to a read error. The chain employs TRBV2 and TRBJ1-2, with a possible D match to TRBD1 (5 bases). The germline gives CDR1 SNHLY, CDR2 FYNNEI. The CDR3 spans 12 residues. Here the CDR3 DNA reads TGTGCCAGCAAAGGGGCGCACTACGGCTACACCTTC. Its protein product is CASKGAHYGYTF. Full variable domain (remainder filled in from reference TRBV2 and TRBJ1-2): EPEVTQTPSHQVTQMGQEVILRCVPISNHLYFYWYRQILGQKVEFLVSFYNNEISEKSEIFDDQFSVERPDGSNFTLKIRSTKLEDSAMYFCASKGAHYGYTFGSGTRLTVV.

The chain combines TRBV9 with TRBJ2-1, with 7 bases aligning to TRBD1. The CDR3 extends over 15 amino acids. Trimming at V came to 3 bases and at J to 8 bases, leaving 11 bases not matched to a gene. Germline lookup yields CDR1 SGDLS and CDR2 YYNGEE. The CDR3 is CASSAQDRWGHEQFF. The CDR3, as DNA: TGTGCCAGCAGCGCTCAGGACAGGTGGGGCCATGAGCAGTTCTTC.

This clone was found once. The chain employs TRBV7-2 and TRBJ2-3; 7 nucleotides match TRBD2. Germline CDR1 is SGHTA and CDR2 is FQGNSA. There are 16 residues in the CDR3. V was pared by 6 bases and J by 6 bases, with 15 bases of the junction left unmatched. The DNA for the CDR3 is TGTGCCAGCAGATCACCGGGGGGAGCGCGCCCCGATACGCAGTATTTT. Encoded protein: CASRSPGGARPDTQYF.

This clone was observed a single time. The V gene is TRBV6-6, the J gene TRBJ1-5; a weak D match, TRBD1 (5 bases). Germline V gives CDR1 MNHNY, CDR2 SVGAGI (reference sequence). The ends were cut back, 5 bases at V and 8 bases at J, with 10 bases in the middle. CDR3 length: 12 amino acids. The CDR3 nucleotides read TGTGCCAGCAGTACCGGCAGGGAGCCCCAGCATTTT. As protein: CASSTGREPQHF.

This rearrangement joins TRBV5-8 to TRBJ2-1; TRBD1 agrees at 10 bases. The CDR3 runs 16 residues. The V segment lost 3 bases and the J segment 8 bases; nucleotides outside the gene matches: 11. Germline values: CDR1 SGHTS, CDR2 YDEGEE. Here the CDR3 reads CASSYYRDRGWHEQFF. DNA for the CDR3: TGTGCCAGCAGCTACTACCGGGACAGGGGATGGCATGAGCAGTTCTTC.

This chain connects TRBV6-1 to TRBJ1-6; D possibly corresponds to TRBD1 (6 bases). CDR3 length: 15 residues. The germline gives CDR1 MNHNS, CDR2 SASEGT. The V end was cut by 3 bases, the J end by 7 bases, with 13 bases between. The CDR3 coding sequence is TGTGCCAGCAGTGAGGACAGAGTTTTAAATTCACCCCTCCACTTT. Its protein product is CASSEDRVLNSPLHF.

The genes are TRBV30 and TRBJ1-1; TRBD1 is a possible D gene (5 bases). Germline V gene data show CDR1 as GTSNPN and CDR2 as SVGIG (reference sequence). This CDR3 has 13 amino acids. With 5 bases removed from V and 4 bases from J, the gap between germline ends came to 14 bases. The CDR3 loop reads CAWDRGRVTEAFF. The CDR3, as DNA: TGTGCCTGGGATAGGGGCAGGGTCACTGAAGCTTTCTTT.

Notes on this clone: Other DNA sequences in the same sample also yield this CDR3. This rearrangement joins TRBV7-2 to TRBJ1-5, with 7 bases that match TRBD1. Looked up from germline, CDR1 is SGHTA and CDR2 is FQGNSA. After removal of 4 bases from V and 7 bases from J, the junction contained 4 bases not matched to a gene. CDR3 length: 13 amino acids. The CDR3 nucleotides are TGTGCCAGCAGCTCAGGGGGGTGGCAGCCCCAGCATTTT. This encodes CASSSGGWQPQHF. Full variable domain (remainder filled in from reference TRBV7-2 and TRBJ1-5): GAGVSQSPSNKVTEKGKDVELRCDPISGHTALYWYRQSLGQGLEFLIYFQGNSAPDKSGLPSDRFSAERTGGSVSTLTIQRTQQEDSAVYLCASSSGGWQPQHFGDGTRLSIL.

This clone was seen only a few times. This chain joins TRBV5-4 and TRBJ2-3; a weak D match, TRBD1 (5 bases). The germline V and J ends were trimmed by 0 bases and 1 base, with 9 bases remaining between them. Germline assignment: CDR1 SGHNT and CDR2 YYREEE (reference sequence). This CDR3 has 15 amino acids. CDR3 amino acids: CASSLGGGGTDTQYF. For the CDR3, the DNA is TGTGCCAGCAGCTTGGGGGGCGGTGGCACAGATACGCAGTATTTT. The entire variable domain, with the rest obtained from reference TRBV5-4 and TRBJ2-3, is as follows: ETGVTQSPTHLIKTRGQQVTLRCSSQSGHNTVSWYQQALGQGPQFIFQYYREEENGRGNFPPRFSGLQFPNYSSELNVNALELDDSALYLCASSLGGGGTDTQYFGPGTRLTVL.

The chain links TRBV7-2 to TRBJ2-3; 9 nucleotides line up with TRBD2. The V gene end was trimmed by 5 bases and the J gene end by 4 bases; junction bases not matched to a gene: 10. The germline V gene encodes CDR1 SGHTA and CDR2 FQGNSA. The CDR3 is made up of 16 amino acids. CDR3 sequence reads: CASSRRAGGPADTQYF. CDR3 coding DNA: TGTGCCAGCAGCAGACGTGCGGGGGGGCCCGCAGATACGCAGTATTTT.

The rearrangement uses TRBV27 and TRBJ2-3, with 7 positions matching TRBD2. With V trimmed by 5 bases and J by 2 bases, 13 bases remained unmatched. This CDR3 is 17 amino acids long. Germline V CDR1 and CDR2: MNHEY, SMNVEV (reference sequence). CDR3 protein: CASSPPSGGINTDTQYF. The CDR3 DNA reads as TGTGCCAGCAGTCCCCCTAGCGGAGGGATTAACACAGATACGCAGTATTTT.

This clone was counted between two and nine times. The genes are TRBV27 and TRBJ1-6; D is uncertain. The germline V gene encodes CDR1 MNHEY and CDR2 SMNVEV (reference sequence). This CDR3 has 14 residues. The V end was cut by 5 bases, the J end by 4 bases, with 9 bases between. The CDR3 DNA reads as TGTGCCAGCAGTCCCTCAACTTATAATTCACCCCTCCACTTT. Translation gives CASSPSTYNSPLHF.

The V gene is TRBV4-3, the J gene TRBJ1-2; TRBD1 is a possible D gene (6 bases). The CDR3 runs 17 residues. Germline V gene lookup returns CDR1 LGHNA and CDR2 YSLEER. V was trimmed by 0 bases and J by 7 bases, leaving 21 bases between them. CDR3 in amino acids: CASSQDSIQGKMGGYTF. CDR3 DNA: TGCGCCAGCAGCCAAGATAGCATTCAGGGGAAGATGGGTGGCTACACCTTC.